Presented here are 2 T cell receptor beta chains from one specimen sequenced in a study of cytomegalovirus exposure and HLA in healthy donors. The PCR ran on 60 Vbeta and 13 Jbeta primers. The protocol was immunoSEQ multiplex PCR, while the TCRdb copy is restricted to in-frame clones and leaves out a portion. The sample yields roughly 140,000 clones, approximately 78% seen once. Sequencing was performed on PBMCs. The receptors stem from a woman aged 35 to 49 in good health and CMV-seropositive.

The chain couples TRBV19 to TRBJ1-2, with D tentatively TRBD1 (5 bases). CDR1 and CDR2 from the germline V gene are LNHDA and SQIVND (reference sequence). V lost 7 bases to trimming and J lost 4 bases, with 10 bases between them. The CDR3 has 12 amino acids. CDR3 nucleotide sequence: TGTGCCAGTACGGTAGGGGCCTATGGCTACACCTTC. The encoded protein is CASTVGAYGYTF.

This clone was counted only a few times. The chain recombines TRBV4-1 with TRBJ2-1, with a weak D call TRBD2 (6 bases). This CDR3 spans 19 amino acids. V gave up 2 bases and J gave up 3 bases, with 23 bases separating them. The germline V gene has CDR1 MGHRA and CDR2 YSYEKL. The CDR3 coding sequence is TGCGCCAGCAGCCAAAGGGCCCCAGGACCTAGCGCATACTACAATGAGCAGTTCTTC. It encodes CASSQRAPGPSAYYNEQFF.